This is a list of T cell receptor beta chains from one sample in a study of technical replicates of blood from a handful of donors. Only in-frame clones appear in the TCRdb table, and some are missing; sequencing was by immunoSEQ multiplex PCR. The profile shows roughly 82,000 clones, nearly 96% of them singletons. The sample taken for sequencing was T cells isolated from PBMCs. These receptors were obtained from a human donor in good health. The conserved cysteine and the conserved F or W are not part of the CDR3 here. A D gene is named only where the DNA matches it firmly. A clone size is listed for some rows: how often the clone was seen (once, few, many), or a class if it is expanded.

clone size: once
J gene: TRBJ2-3
V gene: TRBV28
D gene: -
CDR3 protein: ASSSRDWYTDTQY

clone size: -
J gene: TRBJ1-2
V gene: TRBV6-1
D gene: -
CDR3 protein: ASSEDRGMRNGYT

clone size: -
J gene: TRBJ1-1
V gene: TRBV2
D gene: -
CDR3 protein: ASRYGLSMNTEAF

clone size: few
J gene: TRBJ2-1
V gene: TRBV29-1
D gene: TRBD2
CDR3 protein: SVPTSGSYNEQF

clone size: -
J gene: TRBJ1-1
V gene: TRBV6-5
D gene: TRBD1
CDR3 protein: ASIRQGVNTEAF

clone size: -
J gene: TRBJ2-5
V gene: TRBV5-1
D gene: -
CDR3 protein: ASSLDFGLIQETQY

clone size: -
J gene: TRBJ2-7
V gene: TRBV10-1
D gene: -
CDR3 protein: ASSVGQPYEQY

clone size: -
J gene: TRBJ2-1
V gene: TRBV2
D gene: -
CDR3 protein: ASMATFIRNEQF

clone size: -
J gene: TRBJ2-7
V gene: TRBV29-1
D gene: -
CDR3 protein: SVISDEQY

clone size: -
J gene: TRBJ1-1
V gene: TRBV30
D gene: TRBD1
CDR3 protein: AWSTGVNTEAF

clone size: -
J gene: TRBJ2-5
V gene: TRBV19
D gene: -
CDR3 protein: ASSIGAGLEETQY

clone size: -
J gene: TRBJ1-2
V gene: TRBV27
D gene: TRBD1
CDR3 protein: ASSLRTGYYGYT

clone size: -
J gene: TRBJ2-7
V gene: TRBV28
D gene: TRBD1
CDR3 protein: ASRQGQGALEQY

clone size: -
J gene: TRBJ2-3
V gene: TRBV28
D gene: TRBD2
CDR3 protein: ASPKNSLAGRLGSTDTQY

clone size: -
J gene: TRBJ2-7
V gene: TRBV30
D gene: -
CDR3 protein: AWAWGHSNHEQY

clone size: -
J gene: TRBJ2-7
V gene: TRBV11-2
D gene: -
CDR3 protein: ASSSRQGNYEQY

clone size: -
J gene: TRBJ2-7
V gene: TRBV6-5
D gene: TRBD1
CDR3 protein: ASQRTGHEQY

clone size: -
J gene: TRBJ2-1
V gene: TRBV19
D gene: -
CDR3 protein: ASRASGFSYNEQF